This T cell receptor beta chain was obtained from a study of shared clonotypes between healthy human individuals. The J segment lost 2 bases and the V segment lost 4 bases, leaving 5 bases of the junction unmatched. Germline CDR1 is SGHAT and CDR2 is FQNNGV. The CDR3 covers 15 residues. TCRdb's copy holds only in-frame clones and misses some; the assay was immunoSEQ multiplex PCR. The sample yields millions of clones, 90% to 95% seen once. The receptor was isolated from a man in his late teens or twenties in good health. V is TRBV11-2 and J is TRBJ2-3, with 8 bases identical to TRBD2. Sequenced: naive CD4+ T cells sorted from blood. Subset meaning: CD45RA+ positively selected. The CDR3 nucleotides are TGTGCCAGCAGCTCCAACGGGAGGGCCACAGATACGCAGTATTTT. Translation: CASSSNGRATDTQYF.